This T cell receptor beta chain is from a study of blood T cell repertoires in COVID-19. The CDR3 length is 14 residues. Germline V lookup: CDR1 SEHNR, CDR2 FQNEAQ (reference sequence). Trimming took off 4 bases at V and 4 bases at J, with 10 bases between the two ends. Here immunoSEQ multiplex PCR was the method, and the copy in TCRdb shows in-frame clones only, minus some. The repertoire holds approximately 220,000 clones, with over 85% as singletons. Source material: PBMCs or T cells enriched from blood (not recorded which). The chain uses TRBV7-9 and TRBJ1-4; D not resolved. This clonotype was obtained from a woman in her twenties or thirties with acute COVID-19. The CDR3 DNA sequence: TGTGCCAGCAGCTCTCGAGGGCATAATGAAAAACTGTTTTTT. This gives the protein CASSSRGHNEKLFF.